Below, 12 T cell receptor beta chains from the same sample are listed, as sequenced in a study of cytomegalovirus exposure and HLA in healthy donors. 60 Vbeta and 13 Jbeta primers were used in PCR. Only in-frame clones appear in the TCRdb table, and some are missing; sequencing was by immunoSEQ multiplex PCR. This table holds over 95,000 clones, over 65% found once. Specimen: PBMCs. The receptor source for this set is a man aged 40-50 years in good health and CMV-seronegative.

This clone occurred once. This chain connects TRBV5-6 to TRBJ2-7; TRBD1 agrees at 9 bases. CDR3 size: 14 residues. J was trimmed by 4 bases and V by 2 bases; bases with no gene match: 4. CDR1 is SGHDT, CDR2 YYEEEE, per germline. The chain's CDR3 is CASSFGTGLYEQYF. The CDR3 nucleotides read TGTGCCAGCAGCTTTGGGACAGGGTTATACGAGCAGTACTTC.

This clone showed up just a few times. The chain combines TRBV4-2 with TRBJ2-6; D possibly corresponds to TRBD2 (7 bases). V was shortened by 0 bases and J by 1 base, with 22 bases between the two germline ends. CDR3 length equals 21 residues. Germline V lookup: CDR1 LGHNA, CDR2 YNFKEQ. CDR3 nucleotide sequence: TGTGCCAGCAGCCAAGATCGAAGGTTGGGGGGGCGCCTATCTGGGGCCAACGTCCTGACTTTC. Translated, it gives CASSQDRRLGGRLSGANVLTF.

The V gene is TRBV4-2, the J gene TRBJ2-5; 8 bases line up with TRBD2. V lost 0 bases and J lost 2; bases outside the gene matches: 11. In germline, CDR1 is LGHNA, CDR2 YNFKEQ. CDR3 length: 18 amino acids. CDR3: CASSQDSKARGAQETQYF. The CDR3 DNA reads TGTGCCAGCAGCCAAGATTCGAAGGCGCGGGGGGCGCAAGAGACCCAGTACTTC.

V and J are TRBV5-1 and TRBJ2-5; no clear D gene. Germline values: CDR1 SGHRS, CDR2 YFSETQ. The CDR3 sequence is 11 residues long. V dropped 3 bases and J dropped 3 bases, with 3 bases sitting between them. The CDR3 sequence: CASSYKETQYF. The CDR3, as DNA: TGCGCCAGCAGCTATAAAGAGACCCAGTACTTC. Based on the CDR3 plus reference TRBV5-1 and TRBJ2-5, the full variable domain is KAGVTQTPRYLIKTRGQQVTLSCSPISGHRSVSWYQQTPGQGLQFLFEYFSETQRNKGNFPGRFSGRQFSNSRSEMNVSTLELGDSALYLCASSYKETQYFGPGTRLLVL.

This clone was detected only once. The rearrangement uses TRBV7-8 and TRBJ2-1; 16 positions agree with TRBD2. J lost 7 bases, V lost 3 bases, and 3 bases had no gene match. The CDR3 is 16 residues long. The germline V gene encodes CDR1 SGHVS and CDR2 FQNEAQ. CDR3 region: CASSLGLAGGPNEQFF. The CDR3 region has the DNA TGTGCCAGCAGCTTGGGACTAGCGGGGGGGCCGAATGAGCAGTTCTTC.

The V call is TRBV7-8, the J call TRBJ2-1; 9 bases agree with TRBD2. The CDR3 runs to 15 residues. Trimming cost V 5 bases and J 8 bases; bases outside gene matches: 10. CDR1 is SGHVS, CDR2 FQNEAQ, per germline. CDR3 region: CASSPWGRGGHEQFF. The CDR3 nucleotides are TGTGCCAGCAGCCCGTGGGGGCGGGGGGGCCATGAGCAGTTCTTC.

The chain joins TRBV5-4 to TRBJ1-5, with D uncertain. Germline loops: CDR1 SGHNT, CDR2 YYREEE (reference sequence). V lost 2 bases to trimming and J lost 1 base, with 10 bases between them. The length of the CDR3 is 15 residues. The CDR3 bases are TGTGCCAGCAGCTTTGACGGGAAGAGCAATCAGCCCCAGCATTTT. This sequence encodes CASSFDGKSNQPQHF.

This chain joins TRBV29-1 and TRBJ1-1; a possible D gene is TRBD1 (6 bases). This CDR3 contains 11 residues. Germline V lookup: CDR1 SQVTM, CDR2 ANQGSEA. V shed 5 bases and J shed 4 bases, with 8 bases lying between them. CDR3 DNA: TGCAGCGTTTGGACAGCCACTGAAGCTTTCTTT. Translating it yields CSVWTATEAFF.

The V call is TRBV5-4, the J call TRBJ2-1; 10 bases line up with TRBD2. This CDR3 contains 16 residues. Germline trimming cut 3 bases from V and 0 bases from J; bases unmatched to any gene: 3. From germline, CDR1 is SGHNT and CDR2 YYREEE (reference sequence). The CDR3 loop is CASSSGTSASYNEQFF. The CDR3 DNA reads TGTGCCAGCAGCTCCGGGACTAGCGCCTCCTACAATGAGCAGTTCTTC.

This clone was detected ten times or more. The chain is built from TRBV28 and TRBJ1-1; D may be TRBD1 (5 bases). Deletions cut 6 bases from V and 3 bases from J, with 11 bases between. The CDR3 consists of 13 residues. Per germline, CDR1 MDHEN and CDR2 SYDVKM. In nucleotides, the CDR3 is TGTGCCAGCAGAAGATCGGGGGACACTGAAGCTTTCTTT. Residues: CASRRSGDTEAFF. Full variable domain (rest looked up from reference TRBV28 and TRBJ1-1): DVKVTQSSRYLVKRTGEKVFLECVQDMDHENMFWYRQDPGLGLRLIYFSYDVKMKEKGDIPEGYSVSREKKERFSLILESASTNQTSMYLCASRRSGDTEAFFGQGTRLTVV.

This clone was seen only a few times. The chain is built from TRBV19 and TRBJ2-3; the match to TRBD2 covers 12 bases. Looked up from germline, CDR1 is LNHDA and CDR2 is SQIVND (reference sequence). This CDR3 has 18 residues. J lost 10 bases, V lost 1 base, and 15 bases had no gene match. The CDR3 nucleotides are TGTGCCAGTAGTATAGCACGCCCTCTCGCTAGCGGGAGGGCCCCGCAGTATTTT. It yields the protein CASSIARPLASGRAPQYF.

The V and J genes are TRBV25-1 and TRBJ2-3; 11 nucleotides match TRBD2. In germline, CDR1 is MGHDK, CDR2 SYGVNS. The ends lost 1 base at V and 1 base at J; junction bases unmatched: 4. The CDR3 covers 17 residues. CDR3: CASSEFTSGSGTDTQYF. The CDR3, as DNA: TGTGCCAGCAGTGAATTTACTAGCGGGAGTGGCACAGATACGCAGTATTTT.